A single sample gave rise to the 15 T cell receptor beta chains below, sequenced in a study of naive and memory T cell subsets (dated by TCRdb to 2016 to 2017). Library preparation used UMI-ligation and nested PCR. The sequencer was an Illumina MiSeq. The beta constant-region primer consisted of an equimolar mixture of two oligonucleotides that together covered TRBC1 and TRBC2. The ligated cDNA went through four rounds of PCR with nested alpha and beta constant-region primers together with the SP2 primer. TCRdb reanalyzed the raw reads on its own, using fastp at Q25 for trimming and MiXCR for clone calling, and kept in-frame beta chains. All rows with the same CDR3 protein become a single entry with the most common DNA and genes. The sample yields roughly 80,000 distinct CDR3 sequences; over 9% were counted once. The ten largest account for 0.95% to 1.5% of the sample. The sequencing input was naive CD8+ T cells from blood. The sample's cell subset or site label, in plain terms: naive T cells, CD45RA high CD27+. The receptors were gathered from a human donor in good health.

The V and J genes are TRBV21-1 and TRBJ2-3; the table assigns TRBD1, which was not confirmed against the DNA. TRBV21-1 is classified as a pseudogene. The CDR3 runs to 15 residues. The CDR3 spells CASSSTGKCTDTQYF. In DNA form, the CDR3 reads TGTGCCAGCAGCTCCACGGGAAAATGCACAGATACGCAGTATTTT.

This clonotype has at least ten counts. V and J are TRBV20-1 and TRBJ1-1; possible D gene TRBD1, 5 bases. The CDR3 totals 15 residues. CDR1 DFQATT and CDR2 SNEGSKA come from the germline V gene (reference sequence). V was shortened by 0 bases and J by 1 base, with 12 bases between the two germline ends. The CDR3 DNA reads TGCAGTGCTAGAGAAGAACCTACAGGGAACACTGAAGCTTTCTTT. It is translated as CSAREEPTGNTEAFF.

This clonotype has ten or more counts. V is TRBV7-2 and J is TRBJ2-3, with 12 bases that match TRBD2. V lost 6 bases to trimming and J lost 2 bases; unmatched junction nucleotides: 9. The CDR3 is 17 amino acids. Germline CDR1 is SGHTA and CDR2 is FQGNSA. The CDR3, as DNA: TGTGCCAGCAGTCTCAGACTAGCGGGGGCCCACACAGATACGCAGTATTTT. Translation gives CASSLRLAGAHTDTQYF.

The V call is TRBV28, the J call TRBJ2-1, with 9 positions matching TRBD1. Germline V gene data show CDR1 as MDHEN and CDR2 as SYDVKM. V shed 7 bases and J 0 bases; nucleotides not matched to a gene: 13. The CDR3 sequence is 18 residues long. CDR3 sequence (DNA): TGTGCCAGCACCTCCTCGGACAGGGGACATTCCTCCTACAATGAGCAGTTCTTC. It specifies CASTSSDRGHSSYNEQFF.

This clonotype has just a few counts. The chain is built from TRBV27 and TRBJ1-1; 8 nucleotides line up with TRBD1. Trimming at V came to 5 bases and at J to 3 bases, leaving 14 bases not matched to a gene. Germline lookup yields CDR1 MNHEY and CDR2 SMNVEV (reference sequence). The CDR3 extends over 17 amino acids. The CDR3 nucleotides read TGTGCCAGCAGTCCTCCTCTAGACAGGGGATGGCACACTGAAGCTTTCTTT. This sequence encodes CASSPPLDRGWHTEAFF.

The sample holds a few counts of this clonotype. J is TRBJ1-1 and V is TRBV29-1, with TRBD1 as a possible D gene (5 bases). Germline V gene data show CDR1 as SQVTM and CDR2 as ANQGSEA. The CDR3 has 13 amino acids. V was pared by 4 bases and J by 0 bases, with 9 bases between. The CDR3 loop is CSVAEGLNTEAFF. The CDR3 DNA reads as TGCAGCGTTGCGGAGGGGTTGAACACTGAAGCTTTCTTT.

This clonotype was found many times. CDR3: CASSFPGTSGEAPYRTDTQYF. The DNA of the CDR3 is TGTGCCAGCAGTTTCCCCGGGACTAGCGGGGAAGCCCCCTATCGCACAGATACGCAGTATTTT. The chain combines TRBV28 with TRBJ2-3; 13 bases are a match to TRBD2. The CDR3 length is 21 residues. With 3 bases clipped from V and 1 base from J, the junction kept 16 bases outside the gene matches. Germline CDR1 MDHEN, CDR2 SYDVKM.

CDR3 coding DNA: TGTGCCAGCAGTTTCAGGAGCGGGTACAATGAGCAGTTCTTC. It yields the protein CASSFRSGYNEQFF. The chain joins TRBV28 to TRBJ2-1; tentative D call: TRBD2 (6 bases). Trimming left V 3 bases short and J 4 bases short, with 10 bases between. The CDR3 has 14 amino acids. Per germline, CDR1 MDHEN and CDR2 SYDVKM.

This clonotype was observed many times. The chain recombines TRBV28 with TRBJ2-7; tentatively, D is TRBD1 (6 bases). This CDR3 spans 12 amino acids. The V and J ends lost 7 bases and 7 bases respectively, with 14 bases between them. Germline-derived CDR1 and CDR2 are MDHEN and SYDVKM. CDR3: CASNSFRGEQYF. The CDR3 DNA sequence: TGTGCCAGCAACTCCTTCAGGGGAGAGCAGTACTTC.

As for this clonotype: Mismatch with germline at one junction end may stem from a read error. This chain uses TRBV12-3 or TRBV12-4 with TRBJ2-7; D ambiguous. The CDR3 length is 16 residues. The CDR3 bases are TGTGCCAGCATTTTAGGAGACGGCCTACACTCCTACGAGCAGTACTTC. As protein: CASILGDGLHSYEQYF.

This clonotype occurred many times. The chain uses TRBV4-2 and TRBJ2-5, with 8 bases lining up with TRBD2. V shed 0 bases, J shed 9 bases, and the junction held 9 bases outside the gene matches. This CDR3 is built from 15 residues. Germline CDR1 is LGHNA and CDR2 is YNFKEQ. The CDR3 spells CASSQENTSGHSQYF. The CDR3, as DNA: TGTGCCAGCAGCCAAGAGAACACTAGCGGACACTCCCAGTACTTC.

V and J are TRBV11-2 and TRBJ2-1; 14 bases are shared with TRBD2. In germline, CDR1 is SGHAT, CDR2 FQNNGV. The J segment lost 4 bases and the V segment lost 5 bases, leaving 16 bases of the junction unmatched. The CDR3 runs to 20 residues. The CDR3 region is CASSPRGTSGRWGDYNEQFF. The CDR3 DNA reads as TGTGCCAGCAGCCCCCGGGGGACTAGCGGGAGATGGGGAGATTACAATGAGCAGTTCTTC.

This clonotype was observed at least ten times. V is TRBV20-1 and J is TRBJ1-3; the match to TRBD1 covers 9 bases. Germline CDR1 DFQATT, CDR2 SNEGSKA (reference sequence). The CDR3 covers 13 residues. The junction had 5 bases not matched to a gene; V was cut back by 8 bases and J by 3 bases. As DNA, the CDR3 is TGCAGTTCACAGGGGGCAGATGGAAACACCATATATTTT. This codes for CSSQGADGNTIYF.

The chain uses TRBV28 and TRBJ2-3, with 8 bases that match TRBD1. With V trimmed by 6 bases and J by 0 bases, 5 bases remained unmatched. The CDR3 sequence is 15 residues long. Looked up from germline, CDR1 is MDHEN and CDR2 is SYDVKM. The CDR3 is CASSEDRGSTDTQYF. The CDR3 region has the DNA TGTGCCAGCAGCGAAGACAGGGGCAGCACAGATACGCAGTATTTT. Combining the CDR3 with reference TRBV28 and TRBJ2-3 gives the whole variable domain DVKVTQSSRYLVKRTGEKVFLECVQDMDHENMFWYRQDPGLGLRLIYFSYDVKMKEKGDIPEGYSVSREKKERFSLILESASTNQTSMYLCASSEDRGSTDTQYFGPGTRLTVL.

This clonotype was found many times. The chain couples TRBV20-1 to TRBJ2-1; D gene unclear. The CDR3 has 13 residues. Germline V gene data show CDR1 as DFQATT and CDR2 as SNEGSKA (reference sequence). The CDR3 sequence is CSPPLASYNEQFF. The CDR3 coding sequence is TGCAGCCCGCCCCTGGCCTCCTACAATGAGCAGTTCTTC.